The 5 T cell receptor beta chains given below trace back to one sample, sequenced in a study of cytomegalovirus exposure and HLA in healthy donors. 60 Vbeta and 13 Jbeta primers were used in PCR. TCRdb's table, derived via immunoSEQ multiplex PCR, lists solely in-frame clones and lacks some. The data contain some 130,000 clones, roughly 80% of them singletons. The sample taken for sequencing was PBMCs. The source is a woman between 50 and 59 years old in good health and CMV-seropositive.

This rearrangement joins TRBV5-8 to TRBJ2-7; 9 bases align to TRBD2. V lost 3 bases, J lost 3 bases, and 7 bases stayed unmatched. CDR1 SGHTS and CDR2 YDEGEE come from the germline V gene. There are 15 residues in the CDR3. CDR3 loop: CASSSWTSEGYEQYF. The CDR3 coding sequence is TGTGCCAGCAGCTCTTGGACTAGCGAGGGCTACGAGCAGTACTTC.

This rearrangement joins TRBV7-9 to TRBJ2-7; unclear D gene. The V and J ends lost 3 bases and 7 bases respectively, with 13 bases between them. This CDR3 region has 13 residues. CDR1 is SEHNR and CDR2 is FQNEAQ in the germline V gene (reference sequence). The CDR3 DNA reads as TGTGCCAGCAGCTTTTCACAGCCCTCTGAGCAGTACTTC. It codes for CASSFSQPSEQYF. The complete variable domain, with remaining parts taken from reference TRBV7-9 and TRBJ2-7, reads DTGVSQNPRHKITKRGQNVTFRCDPISEHNRLYWYRQTLGQGPEFLTYFQNEAQLEKSRLLSDRFSAERPKGSFSTLEIQRTEQGDSAMYLCASSFSQPSEQYFGPGTRLTVT.

V gene TRBV5-4 combines with J gene TRBJ2-1; no firm D call. The germline V gene encodes CDR1 SGHNT and CDR2 YYREEE (reference sequence). The V end lost 0 bases, the J end lost 7 bases, and 5 bases lay between the germline ends. The CDR3 loop spans 12 amino acids. The chain's CDR3 is CASSLEHNEQFF. CDR3 nucleotide sequence: TGTGCCAGCAGCTTGGAACATAATGAGCAGTTCTTC. The full variable domain, completed using reference TRBV5-4 and TRBJ2-1, is ETGVTQSPTHLIKTRGQQVTLRCSSQSGHNTVSWYQQALGQGPQFIFQYYREEENGRGNFPPRFSGLQFPNYSSELNVNALELDDSALYLCASSLEHNEQFFGPGTRLTVL.

This CDR3 is CASSTGNRGDGQPQHF. For the CDR3, the DNA is TGTGCCAGTAGTACCGGTAACAGGGGGGACGGTCAGCCCCAGCATTTT. This rearrangement joins TRBV19 to TRBJ1-5; 8 bases agree with TRBD1. The CDR3 extends over 16 amino acids. The V gene end was trimmed by 4 bases and the J gene end by 6 bases; junction bases not matched to a gene: 11. The germline V gene encodes CDR1 LNHDA and CDR2 SQIVND (reference sequence).

The chain recombines TRBV6-6 with TRBJ2-3, with TRBD2 matching over 8 bases. J was trimmed by 2 bases and V by 7 bases; bases with no gene match: 8. Germline values: CDR1 MNHNY, CDR2 SVGAGI (reference sequence). The length of the CDR3 is 15 residues. CDR3 in amino acids: CASTLPAGDTDTQYF. As DNA, the CDR3 is TGTGCCAGCACCCTTCCAGCGGGGGACACAGATACGCAGTATTTT.